These T cell receptor beta chains were read from a single sample in a study of regulatory T cells in long-lasting Graves disease. One entry per CDR3 protein, called by TCRdb with MiXCR from the multiplex PCR reads. The sample consists of around 400,000 distinct CDR3 sequences, 15% to 17% of them appearing once. The specimen was peripheral blood mononuclear cells (PBMCs), collected at new diagnosis, from a patient treated with antithyroid drugs. These receptor sequences come from a female donor with Graves disease. Both conserved end residues are part of each CDR3. The D gene is left open where the match is weak. Clone size is given for some rows only: seen once, a few or many times, or a class if the clone is expanded.

CDR3,DNA,J,D,V,size,length
CSAREWDGTYEQYF,TGCAGTGCTAGAGAATGGGACGGAACCTACGAGCAGTACTTC,TRBJ2-7,.,TRBV20-1,many,14
CAISVQGRDQPQHF,TGTGCCATCAGTGTGCAGGGCAGGGATCAGCCCCAGCATTTT,TRBJ1-5,.,TRBV10-3,few,14
CASRKGQGRRETQYF,TGTGCCAGCAGAAAGGGACAGGGTAGGAGAGAGACCCAGTACTTC,TRBJ2-5,TRBD1,TRBV7-8,many,15
CSPGLAGVVYEQYF,TGCAGCCCCGGACTAGCGGGAGTCGTATACGAGCAGTACTTC,TRBJ2-7,TRBD2,TRBV29-1,few,14
CASSLDTHGVQPQHF,TGTGCCAGCAGTTTGGACACTCACGGGGTTCAGCCCCAGCATTTT,TRBJ1-5,.,TRBV27,.,15
CASSVTGTGGFGQPQHF,TGTGCCAGCAGCGTAACCGGGACAGGGGGCTTCGGCCAGCCCCAGCATTTT,TRBJ1-5,TRBD1,TRBV11-2,.,17
CATSDFGRDNEQFF,TGTGCCACCAGTGATTTTGGCAGGGACAATGAGCAGTTCTTC,TRBJ2-1,.,TRBV24-1,many,14
CSVSGGTDTQYF,TGCAGTGTTAGCGGGGGCACAGATACGCAGTATTTT,TRBJ2-3,TRBD2,TRBV20-1,many,12
CSVVGSGSGYNEQFF,TGCAGCGTTGTGGGGAGCGGCTCCGGCTACAATGAGCAGTTCTTC,TRBJ2-1,.,TRBV29-1,few,15
CASSYPYSDRGTEAFF,TGTGCCAGCAGTTACCCATATTCGGACAGGGGGACTGAAGCTTTCTTT,TRBJ1-1,TRBD1,TRBV6-2/TRBV6-3,.,16
CASSYSNGEPETQYF,TGTGCCAGCAGTTACTCTAACGGGGAACCAGAGACCCAGTACTTC,TRBJ2-5,.,TRBV6-2/TRBV6-3,many,15
CASSDTGGRQPQHF,TGTGCCAGCAGTGATACAGGGGGTCGGCAGCCCCAGCATTTT,TRBJ1-5,TRBD1,TRBV2,many,14
CASSVEDRDIKRTEAFF,TGTGCCAGCAGCGTAGAGGACAGGGACATCAAACGCACTGAAGCTTTCTTT,TRBJ1-1,TRBD1,TRBV9,many,17
CSARYSAGNTEAFF,TGCAGCGCGCGGTACTCGGCGGGGAACACTGAAGCTTTCTTT,TRBJ1-1,.,TRBV29-1,many,14
CASSYFREYNEQFF,TGTGCCAGCAGTTACTTCAGGGAATACAATGAGCAGTTCTTC,TRBJ2-1,.,TRBV6-2/TRBV6-3,few,14
CASSFPYIGSPLHF,TGTGCCAGCAGCTTTCCATATATAGGTTCACCCCTCCACTTT,TRBJ1-6,.,TRBV7-2,many,14
CASSRNRGIGTEAFF,TGCGCCAGCAGCCGAAACAGGGGGATCGGCACTGAAGCTTTCTTT,TRBJ1-1,TRBD1,TRBV4-1,many,15
CYAGEAYGYTF,TGTTACGCGGGGGAGGCCTATGGCTACACCTTC,TRBJ1-2,.,TRBV28,few,11
CATSTISGETQYF,TGTGCCACCAGCACAATATCTGGGGAGACCCAGTACTTC,TRBJ2-5,.,TRBV15,.,13
CASGSQMNTEAFF,TGTGCCAGCGGGTCGCAGATGAACACTGAAGCTTTCTTT,TRBJ1-1,.,TRBV19,few,13
CASSTGTGGSYEQYF,TGTGCCAGCAGCACCGGGACAGGGGGCTCCTACGAGCAGTACTTC,TRBJ2-7,TRBD1,TRBV5-6,many,15